The sequence of this T cell receptor (beta chain) was determined in a study of blood T cell repertoires in COVID-19. Study as a whole: Spain, Italy and the United States supplied samples that represented acute and convalescent COVID-19. The analysed material was cDNA or gDNA that came from T cells, B-cell-depleted T cells, or PBMCs.

This clone was observed a single time. This CDR3 contains 13 residues. Trimming cost V 5 bases and J 8 bases, with 15 bases left between them. Seattle researchers signed up patients amid active infection and tracked them longitudinally. In the original workflow: Using reference gene primer amplification, nucleated cell counts were estimated. The data were produced by immunoSEQ multiplex PCR, yet TCRdb's version contains in-frame clones alone and is incomplete. Clonal size and the V and J genes are those of that table, whereas D and trimming came from the DNA. The top ten clones hold around 4% of a sample with roughly 380,000 clones, more than 70% of them seen once.

The receptor comes from a woman between 55 and 75 years old with COVID-19, enrolled during active disease. The sequencing sample was made of peripheral blood. The chain has TRBV12-3 or TRBV12-4 and TRBJ1-2, with unresolved D. The chain's CDR3 is CASSRPASGGYTF. In nucleotides, the CDR3 is TGTGCCAGCAGTCGCCCAGCCTCGGGAGGCTACACCTTC.